This T cell receptor (beta chain) was sequenced during a study of T-cell reconstitution after alpha-beta-depleted transplantation in children. Findings and caveats of the study: Diversity and T-cell counts at one year after transplant derived mostly from new T cells. The study reportedly traced alpha-beta T cells about two months after transplant to several hundred expanded graft clones.

Preparation of the TCRbeta library used unique molecular identifiers. TCRdb reprocessed the PCR reads via MiXCR and lists one record per CDR3 protein. The profile shows 450,000 to 700,000 distinct CDR3 sequences, approximately 30% of them singletons. This clonotype was detected a few times. The antigen is unknown. The CDR3 totals 16 residues. Deletions cut 6 bases from V and 0 bases from J, with 19 bases between. Germline CDR1 is SQVTM and CDR2 is ANQGSEA. The clonotype originates from a boy under two years old with Wiskott-Aldrich syndrome, due to receive a stem cell transplant. Sequencing was performed on PBMCs, taken before TCRalphabeta/CD19-depleted stem cell transplant. V is TRBV29-1 and J is TRBJ2-3; no definite D call. CDR3 sequence reads: CSVLGRAILSTDTQYF. The CDR3 nucleotides read TGCAGCGTACTTGGAAGGGCTATATTAAGCACAGATACGCAGTATTTT.